The 23 T cell receptor beta chains reported below all come from one sample, sequenced in a study of patients and donors after allogeneic stem cell transplantation. TCRdb used MiXCR to reprocess the RT-PCR reads, holding one entry per CDR3 protein. The sample has 410,000 or so distinct CDR3 sequences; more than 15% are singletons. Sequences were obtained from blood, either unsorted or a sorted T cell fraction (not recorded which). The receptors were sampled from a human donor who was either an allogeneic HSCT recipient or a stem cell or donor lymphocyte infusion donor (not recorded which). It is not recorded whose cells these are; they may come from a transplant donor.

The rearrangement joins TRBV3-1 to TRBJ2-1; no clear D. V lost 0 bases, J lost 7 bases, and 4 bases lay in between. This CDR3 is built from 12 residues. Germline lookup yields CDR1 LGHDT and CDR2 YNNKEL (reference sequence). The CDR3 DNA reads TGTGCCAGCAGCCAAGAACTAAATGAGCAGTTCTTC. As protein: CASSQELNEQFF.

The rearrangement uses TRBV27 and TRBJ1-2; D is unclear. V was shortened by 3 bases and J by 0 bases, with 8 bases between the two germline ends. This CDR3 has 14 amino acids. Germline assignment: CDR1 MNHEY and CDR2 SMNVEV (reference sequence). In DNA form, the CDR3 reads TGTGCCAGCAGTTTTCAGGCCGCTAACTATGGCTACACCTTC. Its translation is CASSFQAANYGYTF.

The sample holds many counts of this clonotype. J is TRBJ2-1 and V is TRBV7-9; D is undetermined. The CDR3 contains 12 residues. The V and J ends lost 5 bases and 5 bases respectively, with 7 bases between them. Germline loops: CDR1 SEHNR, CDR2 FQNEAQ (reference sequence). CDR3 nucleotides: TGTGCCAGCAGCCTTCCAAACAATGAGCAGTTCTTC. It translates to CASSLPNNEQFF.

This clonotype has ten or more counts. The chain combines TRBV12-3 or TRBV12-4 with TRBJ2-3; TRBD2 matches at 11 bases. Trimming removed 5 bases from V and 7 bases from J; junction bases left unmatched: 5. The CDR3 consists of 14 residues. DNA of the CDR3: TGTGCCAGCAGTCCCGGGACTAGCGGATATACGCAGTATTTT. Its translation: CASSPGTSGYTQYF.

The chain joins TRBV3-1 to TRBJ1-5; 8 bases are a match to TRBD1. The trim removed 4 bases at V and 6 bases at J, leaving 5 bases unmatched. The CDR3 has 14 amino acids. The germline gives CDR1 LGHDT, CDR2 YNNKEL (reference sequence). Here the CDR3 reads CASSRDRRLQPQHF. Here the CDR3 DNA reads TGTGCCAGCAGCCGGGACAGGCGACTTCAGCCCCAGCATTTT.

The V and J genes are TRBV28 and TRBJ1-5; 8 bases line up with TRBD1. CDR1 and CDR2 from the germline V gene are MDHEN and SYDVKM. This CDR3 region has 17 residues. After removal of 3 bases from V and 2 bases from J, the junction contained 9 bases not matched to a gene. The CDR3 is CASSFGAGGSGNQPQHF. CDR3 DNA: TGTGCCAGCAGTTTTGGGGCAGGGGGCTCGGGCAATCAGCCCCAGCATTTT.

The chain uses TRBV5-8 and TRBJ1-2, with a possible D match to TRBD1 (6 bases). V lost 4 bases to trimming and J lost 5 bases, with 12 bases between them. CDR1 is SGHTS and CDR2 is YDEGEE in the germline V gene. The CDR3 totals 13 residues. The CDR3 spells CASSTTGWYGYTF. CDR3 coding DNA: TGTGCCAGCAGCACAACAGGGTGGTATGGCTACACCTTC.

This clonotype has at least ten counts. The rearrangement joins TRBV24-1 to TRBJ2-1; 10 bases are a match to TRBD1. The CDR3 extends over 15 amino acids. From germline, CDR1 is KGHDR and CDR2 SFDVKD. V lost 3 bases to trimming and J lost 4 bases; unmatched junction nucleotides: 2. The CDR3 reads CATSDPGQGYNEQFF. The CDR3 DNA reads as TGTGCCACCAGTGATCCGGGACAGGGGTACAATGAGCAGTTCTTC.

The genes are TRBV2 and TRBJ1-5; D gene unclear. With 0 bases removed from V and 4 bases from J, the gap between germline ends came to 7 bases. Per the germline V gene, CDR1 is SNHLY and CDR2 is FYNNEI. This CDR3 has 14 amino acids. The CDR3: CASSEAVGNQPQHF. DNA for the CDR3: TGTGCCAGCAGTGAAGCGGTAGGGAATCAGCCCCAGCATTTT.

The chain couples TRBV6-5 to TRBJ2-7; 11 bases agree with TRBD1. CDR3 length: 14 amino acids. J lost 5 bases, V lost 4 bases, and 4 bases had no gene match. Per the germline V gene, CDR1 is MNHEY and CDR2 is SVGAGI. The CDR3 sequence: CASSWTGGNNEQYF. For the CDR3, the DNA is TGTGCCAGCAGTTGGACAGGGGGCAATAACGAGCAGTACTTC.

This clonotype was counted at least ten times. The CDR3 DNA reads TGTGCCAGCAGTGACAGGGCCTATGGCTACACCTTC. Translation: CASSDRAYGYTF. This chain joins TRBV6-5 and TRBJ1-2, with 7 bases identical to TRBD1. Losses at the gene ends were 5 bases for V and 4 bases for J; bases not matched to a gene: 1. CDR1 and CDR2 (germline): MNHEY, SVGAGI. The CDR3 length is 12 residues.

For the CDR3, the DNA is TGTGCCAGCAGTGAATATCGGCAGACAACTAATGAAAAACTGTTTTTT. Encoded protein: CASSEYRQTTNEKLFF. The V call is TRBV25-1, the J call TRBJ1-4; D call uncertain. Per germline, CDR1 MGHDK and CDR2 SYGVNS. The CDR3 covers 16 residues. V was trimmed by 0 bases and J by 0 bases, leaving 8 bases between them.

This clonotype appeared a few times. CDR3 amino acids: CASSRSGLAGEETQYF. For the CDR3, the DNA is TGCGCCAGCAGCAGATCGGGACTAGCGGGAGAAGAGACCCAGTACTTC. The V call is TRBV5-1, the J call TRBJ2-5, with 14 nucleotides matching TRBD2. V shed 4 bases and J 3 bases; nucleotides not matched to a gene: 5. Germline lookup yields CDR1 SGHRS and CDR2 YFSETQ. The CDR3 has 16 residues.

CDR3 region: CATARGGVDEQFF. The CDR3 coding sequence is TGTGCCACCGCCAGGGGAGGGGTTGATGAGCAGTTCTTC. The chain couples TRBV19 to TRBJ2-1; D may be TRBD2 (7 bases). There are 13 residues in the CDR3. Germline lookup yields CDR1 LNHDA and CDR2 SQIVND (reference sequence). V was pared by 10 bases and J by 8 bases, with 18 bases between.

The chain combines TRBV3-1 with TRBJ2-7; D perhaps matches TRBD1 (5 bases). CDR1 LGHDT and CDR2 YNNKEL come from the germline V gene (reference sequence). The V end was cut by 0 bases, the J end by 5 bases, with 14 bases between. CDR3 length: 15 residues. CDR3 sequence reads: CASSQERGWADEQYF. CDR3 coding DNA: TGTGCCAGCAGCCAAGAAAGGGGATGGGCCGACGAGCAGTACTTC.

The gene calls are TRBV27 and TRBJ2-7; no firm D call. Trimming left V 5 bases short and J 4 bases short, with 18 bases between. Germline V gene sequence: CDR1 MNHEY, CDR2 SMNVEV (reference sequence). The CDR3 loop spans 15 amino acids. The CDR3 reads CASSPPASFGYEQYF. DNA for the CDR3: TGTGCCAGCAGTCCCCCAGCCTCCTTTGGTTACGAGCAGTACTTC.

The V and J genes are TRBV7-9 and TRBJ1-1, with D perhaps TRBD1 (6 bases). There are 14 residues in the CDR3. Germline CDR1 SEHNR, CDR2 FQNEAQ (reference sequence). Trimming shortened V by 2 bases and J by 2 bases, and 9 bases separated the two germline ends. Here the CDR3 DNA reads TGTGCCAGCAGCTTAAGGACAGCTAACACTGAAGCTTTCTTT. Protein sequence: CASSLRTANTEAFF.

The genes are TRBV7-2 and TRBJ1-5; maybe TRBD1 (5 bases). The CDR3 contains 15 residues. Germline-derived CDR1 and CDR2 are SGHTA and FQGNSA. The V end lost 2 bases, the J end lost 7 bases, and 15 bases lay between the germline ends. Written as DNA, the CDR3 is TGTGCCAGCAGCTTAAGGGGACGGGGTCAGCAGCCCCAGCATTTT. Its protein is CASSLRGRGQQPQHF.

CDR3 in DNA: TGTGCCATCAGCCCGGGCCCGGACTTTTCACCCCTCCACTTT. It codes for CAISPGPDFSPLHF. V usage is TRBV10-3 and J usage is TRBJ1-6; D ambiguous. CDR3 length: 14 residues. The V and J ends lost 6 bases and 9 bases respectively, with 15 bases between them. Germline V gene data show CDR1 as ENHRY and CDR2 as SYGVKD.

This chain uses TRBV25-1 with TRBJ1-2; D might be TRBD1 (6 bases). Germline lookup yields CDR1 MGHDK and CDR2 SYGVNS. Trimming removed 4 bases from V and 7 bases from J, with 16 bases in between. The CDR3 is 14 amino acids. The CDR3, as DNA: TGTGCCAGCAGTGGGACAGAAGTAACGGGTGGCTACACCTTC. This encodes CASSGTEVTGGYTF.

V gene TRBV6-1 combines with J gene TRBJ1-6; D possibly corresponds to TRBD1 (6 bases). V was cut by 6 bases and J by 0 bases, with 12 bases left in between. The CDR3 runs to 16 residues. The V gene's germline CDR1 is MNHNS and CDR2 SASEGT. DNA of the CDR3: TGTGCCAGCAGAAGACAGGATCCCTCCTATAATTCACCCCTCCACTTT. It codes for CASRRQDPSYNSPLHF.

This clonotype was recorded a few times. The chain links TRBV12-3 or TRBV12-4 to TRBJ1-1; D remains unclear. The V gene lost 7 bases and the J gene lost 4 bases, with 10 bases spanning the gap. The CDR3 is 12 residues long. The CDR3: CASNMGSTEAFF. In DNA form, the CDR3 reads TGTGCCAGCAACATGGGGAGCACTGAAGCTTTCTTT.

Notes on this clonotype: Germline and junction disagree at one end, which may indicate a read error. The V call is TRBV2, the J call TRBJ2-5, with D perhaps being TRBD1 or TRBD2 (7 bases each). The length of the CDR3 is 13 residues. Germline V gene sequence: CDR1 SNHLY, CDR2 FYNNEI. The CDR3 bases are TGTGCCGGCAGGGGGAGGGTGGGAGAGACCCAGTACTTC. It is translated as CAGRGRVGETQYF.